Each of the 20 T cell receptor beta chains below was sequenced from the same sample in a study of T cells in Graves' hyperthyroidism and ophthalmopathy. TCR beta CDR3 regions were amplified from RNA transcripts. First-round RT-PCR of the TCR CDR3 relied on the HTBI primer set. TCRdb itself ran the multiplex PCR reads through MiXCR, one entry per CDR3 protein. The profile shows under 350,000 distinct CDR3 sequences, about 14% of them singletons. Sequenced: blood. The source of these receptors is a woman aged 25 to 39 with Graves' hyperthyroidism that later progressed to Graves' ophthalmopathy.

This clonotype was observed at least ten times. The chain joins TRBV7-8 to TRBJ2-7, with D uncertain. The CDR3 runs to 13 residues. CDR1 is SGHVS, CDR2 FQNEAQ, per germline. Trimming stripped 3 bases from V and 0 bases from J, with 6 bases between. DNA of the CDR3: TGTGCCAGCAGCTTTAGCATCTCCTACGAGCAGTACTTC. Translation: CASSFSISYEQYF.

The chain joins TRBV7-9 to TRBJ2-7, with 10 bases that match TRBD2. Germline CDR1 SEHNR, CDR2 FQNEAQ (reference sequence). There are 12 residues in the CDR3. V lost 10 bases, J lost 3 bases, and 3 bases stayed unmatched. CDR3 protein: CATGLAVYEQYF. The DNA of the CDR3 is TGTGCCACAGGACTAGCGGTCTACGAGCAGTACTTC.

This clonotype was observed at least ten times. This chain joins TRBV19 and TRBJ2-1, with TRBD1 matching over 8 bases. V lost 6 bases and J lost 8; bases outside the gene matches: 12. CDR3 size: 15 residues. CDR1 and CDR2 from the germline V gene are LNHDA and SQIVND (reference sequence). CDR3 nucleotide sequence: TGTGCCAGTAGCCGAGGGACGGGACAGGACCATGAGCAGTTCTTC. Protein: CASSRGTGQDHEQFF. Supplemented by reference TRBV19 and TRBJ2-1, the full variable domain reads DGGITQSPKYLFRKEGQNVTLSCEQNLNHDAMYWYRQDPGQGLRLIYYSQIVNDFQKGDIAEGYSVSREKKESFPLTVTSAQKNPTAFYLCASSRGTGQDHEQFFGPGTRLTVL.

The sample holds many counts of this clonotype. The genes are TRBV6-1 and TRBJ1-1; perhaps TRBD1 as D (5 bases). Trimming cost V 5 bases and J 2 bases, with 18 bases left between them. Germline V CDR1 and CDR2: MNHNS, SASEGT. The CDR3 is 16 amino acids. DNA for the CDR3: TGTGCCAGCAGTTTAGGGTACAGGTCATCTAACACTGAAGCTTTCTTT. It translates to CASSLGYRSSNTEAFF.

This clonotype was counted ten times or more. The chain recombines TRBV3-1 with TRBJ2-2; D is uncertain. This CDR3 is 18 amino acids long. Germline V gene data show CDR1 as LGHDT and CDR2 as YNNKEL (reference sequence). Trimming shortened V by 0 bases and J by 5 bases, and 19 bases separated the two germline ends. The CDR3 spells CASSQDRRRLDGTGELFF. Here the CDR3 DNA reads TGTGCCAGCAGCCAAGACAGGAGACGCCTCGACGGAACCGGGGAGCTGTTTTTT.

Only a few counts were recorded for this clonotype. The V and J genes are TRBV7-6 and TRBJ2-1; no firm D call. The ends were cut back, 5 bases at V and 7 bases at J, with 9 bases in the middle. The CDR3 is 12 residues long. Germline values: CDR1 SGHVS, CDR2 FNYEAQ. CDR3 region: CASSPDGNEQFF. The DNA for the CDR3 is TGTGCCAGCAGCCCTGATGGGAATGAGCAGTTCTTC.

This clonotype occurred many times. The V gene is TRBV28, the J gene TRBJ1-6; 8 nucleotides line up with TRBD1. V lost 5 bases, J lost 5 bases, and 8 bases stayed unmatched. The germline V gene encodes CDR1 MDHEN and CDR2 SYDVKM. This CDR3 comprises 16 residues. The CDR3 spells CASSKRQGRDNSPLHF. CDR3 DNA sequence: TGTGCCAGCAGTAAGAGACAGGGGAGAGATAATTCACCCCTCCACTTT.

This clonotype was counted many times. This chain connects TRBV28 to TRBJ2-3; 14 nucleotides line up with TRBD2. The CDR3 length is 19 residues. Losses at the gene ends were 4 bases for V and 4 bases for J; bases not matched to a gene: 13. Per germline, CDR1 MDHEN and CDR2 SYDVKM. CDR3 nucleotides: TGTGCCAGCAGTTGGGGTCCCGGGACTAGCGGGAGATCGTCAGATACGCAGTATTTT. It yields the protein CASSWGPGTSGRSSDTQYF.

This clonotype was picked up many times. The J gene is TRBJ1-3, the V gene TRBV29-1; 8 bases map to TRBD1. CDR3 length equals 15 residues. CDR1 and CDR2 from the germline V gene are SQVTM and ANQGSEA. The J segment lost 4 bases and the V segment lost 3 bases, leaving 8 bases of the junction unmatched. The chain's CDR3 is CSVEDLGTGGNTIYF. CDR3 DNA sequence: TGCAGCGTTGAGGACCTCGGGACAGGAGGAAACACCATATATTTT.

This clonotype was recorded many times. The chain employs TRBV3-1 and TRBJ2-3, with 12 positions matching TRBD2. The CDR3 consists of 15 residues. After removal of 4 bases from V and 6 bases from J, the junction contained 5 bases not matched to a gene. Germline CDR1 is LGHDT and CDR2 is YNNKEL (reference sequence). In DNA, the CDR3 is TGTGCCAGCAGCCCCACTAGCGGGAGGTGGGATACGCAGTATTTT. As protein: CASSPTSGRWDTQYF.

Of note for this clonotype: This may be a read error, as it is one base from a much larger clone. The rearrangement joins TRBV3-1 to TRBJ2-3, with D unresolved. V dropped 4 bases and J dropped 7 bases, with 18 bases sitting between them. Looked up from germline, CDR1 is LGHDT and CDR2 is YNNKEL (reference sequence). CDR3 length equals 15 residues. The CDR3: CASSRLPNYRHTQYF. The DNA for the CDR3 is TGTGCCAGCAGCCGGCTCCCAAACTATAGACATACGCAGTATTTT.

This clonotype came up many times. The chain recombines TRBV4-1 with TRBJ1-1; the match to TRBD1 covers 7 bases. The CDR3 has 17 residues. CDR1 is MGHRA and CDR2 is YSYEKL in the germline V gene. J gave up 1 base and V 4 bases, and 12 bases lay outside the gene matches. The CDR3 sequence: CASSLFQGGPENTEAFF. CDR3 in DNA: TGCGCCAGCAGCCTGTTTCAGGGGGGGCCTGAGAACACTGAAGCTTTCTTT.

This clonotype was detected many times. The chain carries TRBV10-3 and TRBJ2-7, with a weak D call TRBD1 (6 bases). Germline lookup yields CDR1 ENHRY and CDR2 SYGVKD. The CDR3 runs 13 residues. V was pared by 4 bases and J by 2 bases, with 9 bases between. CDR3 sequence: CAISADSPYEQYF. As DNA, the CDR3 is TGTGCCATCAGTGCGGACAGTCCCTACGAGCAGTACTTC.

This clonotype was counted ten times or more. The rearrangement uses TRBV11-3 and TRBJ2-1, with unresolved D. This CDR3 has 12 residues. The germline V gene has CDR1 SGHNT and CDR2 YENEEA. V lost 3 bases, J lost 10 bases, and 10 bases lay in between. CDR3 nucleotides: TGTGCCAGCAGCTTCGTTGTGACGGAGCAGTTCTTC. It encodes CASSFVVTEQFF.

This clonotype was counted many times. The V gene is TRBV3-1, the J gene TRBJ2-7, with a possible D match to TRBD1 (5 bases). CDR1 and CDR2 from the germline V gene are LGHDT and YNNKEL (reference sequence). The V and J ends lost 0 bases and 3 bases respectively, with 9 bases between them. CDR3 length: 14 amino acids. CDR3 protein: CASSQDLTGYEQYF. In nucleotides, the CDR3 is TGTGCCAGCAGCCAAGATCTAACAGGCTACGAGCAGTACTTC.

This clonotype was recorded many times. This chain links TRBV6-1 with TRBJ2-1; no firm D call. CDR1 is MNHNS, CDR2 SASEGT, per germline. Trimming removed 5 bases at V and 8 bases at J, with 10 bases between. This CDR3 contains 12 residues. The CDR3 DNA reads TGTGCCAGCAGTTTTCGGTACCATGAGCAGTTCTTC. Its protein product is CASSFRYHEQFF.

On this clonotype itself: No DNA is shown, since the ends of the CDR3 on it are uncertain; the CDR3 is the one TCRdb lists. This sequence joins TRBV7-9 and TRBJ1-1; TRBD1 is taken as the D call from the table, unchecked against the DNA. The CDR3 is 19 amino acids long, termini counted. Germline V gene lookup returns CDR1 SEHNR and CDR2 FQNEAQ (reference sequence). The chain's CDR3 is CASSFYICSAQGMNTEAFF.

At least ten counts were recorded for this clonotype. The CDR3 here is CASRAHETSSGNTIYF. The CDR3 nucleotides read TGCGCCAGCAGGGCTCACGAGACCTCCTCTGGAAACACCATATATTTT. The V call is TRBV10-2, the J call TRBJ1-3; D unclear. Germline CDR1 is WSHSY and CDR2 is SAAADI. Trimming took off 6 bases at V and 0 bases at J, with 15 bases between the two ends. The CDR3 is 16 amino acids.

The V gene is TRBV20-1, the J gene TRBJ2-1; D unresolved. Germline CDR1 DFQATT, CDR2 SNEGSKA (reference sequence). The V end was cut by 6 bases, the J end by 8 bases, with 14 bases between. The CDR3 has 12 residues. The chain's CDR3 is CSAPGVSDEQFF. CDR3 nucleotides: TGCAGTGCCCCCGGTGTTTCGGATGAGCAGTTCTTC.

This rearrangement joins TRBV11-2 to TRBJ2-6, with D perhaps matching TRBD1 or TRBD2 (6 bases each). Germline V lookup: CDR1 SGHAT, CDR2 FQNNGV. With 5 bases removed from V and 4 bases from J, the gap between germline ends came to 9 bases. The CDR3 totals 14 residues. The CDR3 sequence: CASSRGGGANVLTF. The DNA of the CDR3 is TGTGCCAGCAGCCGAGGGGGGGGGGCCAACGTCCTGACTTTC.